This T cell receptor beta chain was identified during a study of shared clonotypes between healthy human individuals. Study context: In total, the donors were two women and a few men aged 18 to 49.

The V gene lost 3 bases and the J gene lost 6 bases, with 10 bases spanning the gap. The CDR3 is 13 residues long. Germline-derived CDR1 and CDR2 are SEHNR and FQNEAQ (reference sequence). Study-level findings and limits: Non-shared clonotypes had lower generation probabilities than those shared by all four donors.

Assay: immunoSEQ multiplex PCR; the TCRdb copy retains only in-frame clones and omits some. The data hold 2 million to 3 million clones, with approximately 94% observed a single time. Remarks on this clone: The target antigen is unknown.

This receptor was obtained from a man aged 18 to 30 in good health. Some clones in this sample may be carry-over from other donors' samples. The sequenced material came from naive CD4+ T cells from PBMCs. Subset given: CD45RA+ positively selected. The chain couples TRBV7-9 to TRBJ2-3, with D possibly matching TRBD2 (6 bases). In DNA, the CDR3 is TGTGCCAGCAGCTTCGGGAGTTTTGATACGCAGTATTTT. This sequence encodes CASSFGSFDTQYF.